Listed below are T cell receptor beta chains from one sample, sequenced in a study of Ad26.COV2.S vaccination and SARS-CoV-2 variants. The data were produced by immunoSEQ multiplex PCR, yet TCRdb's version contains in-frame clones alone and is incomplete. The sample consists of approximately 340,000 clones, about 85% of them appearing once. The material was peripheral blood, obtained in a trial of Ad26.COV2.S vaccine versus placebo. The receptors were gathered from a person aged 18-65 years who received the Ad26.COV2.S COVID-19 vaccine or a placebo. Each CDR3 is given with its conserved first and last residue. The D gene is left open where the match is weak. A row's size may be missing; if present it is once, few, many or a size class.

clone_size: -; j_call: TRBJ2-3; v_call: TRBV7-8; d_call: -; cdr3_nt: TGTGCCAGCAGCTTAGACCCCGCGGGGGCCCATAGCACAGATACGCAGTATTTT; cdr3_aa: CASSLDPAGAHSTDTQYF
clone_size: -; j_call: TRBJ2-3; v_call: TRBV28; d_call: TRBD2; cdr3_nt: TGTGCCAGCAGCATCCCCGGACTAGCGGGAGGGGATACGCAGTATTTT; cdr3_aa: CASSIPGLAGGDTQYF
clone_size: few; j_call: TRBJ2-4; v_call: TRBV29-1; d_call: -; cdr3_nt: TGCAGCGTCGGGAGCGGAACTTTAGCCAAAAACATTCAGTACTTC; cdr3_aa: CSVGSGTLAKNIQYF
clone_size: once; j_call: TRBJ1-5; v_call: TRBV27; d_call: TRBD1; cdr3_nt: TGTGCCAGCAGTACGAGGAACAGGGGCCTCCAGCATTTT; cdr3_aa: CASSTRNRGLQHF
clone_size: -; j_call: TRBJ2-5; v_call: TRBV7-9; d_call: -; cdr3_nt: TGTGCCAGCAGCTTGGTGGCAGCAGAGACCCAGTACTTC; cdr3_aa: CASSLVAAETQYF
clone_size: -; j_call: TRBJ1-6; v_call: TRBV7-2; d_call: TRBD1; cdr3_nt: TGTGCCAGCAGCTTGGGGGGACAGTCCATTACTTATAATTCACCCCTCCACTTT; cdr3_aa: CASSLGGQSITYNSPLHF
clone_size: -; j_call: TRBJ1-2; v_call: TRBV9; d_call: -; cdr3_nt: TGTGCCAGCAGCGTAGGGGACCGGGGGTTAAACTATGGCTACACCTTC; cdr3_aa: CASSVGDRGLNYGYTF
clone_size: -; j_call: TRBJ1-4; v_call: TRBV29-1; d_call: -; cdr3_nt: TGCAGCGTTGAAGAACGGGGGGGACCCCCTGGGGAAAAACTGTTTTTT; cdr3_aa: CSVEERGGPPGEKLFF
clone_size: -; j_call: TRBJ2-5; v_call: TRBV2; d_call: TRBD1; cdr3_nt: TGTGCCAGCAGAACTCGACAGGGATCCGGGGCCCAGTACTTC; cdr3_aa: CASRTRQGSGAQYF
clone_size: -; j_call: TRBJ2-7; v_call: TRBV7-9; d_call: -; cdr3_nt: TGTGCCAGCAGCCCCCCCGCTCACTACGAGCAGTACTTC; cdr3_aa: CASSPPAHYEQYF
clone_size: -; j_call: TRBJ1-2; v_call: TRBV10-2; d_call: -; cdr3_nt: TGCGCCAGCAGTGACCCGGAGACTTCAGGGGGCTACACCTTC; cdr3_aa: CASSDPETSGGYTF
clone_size: -; j_call: TRBJ2-5; v_call: TRBV7-2; d_call: TRBD1; cdr3_nt: TGTGCCAGCAGCCTACGGACAGGGGCACTTATGGGAGAGACCCAGTACTTC; cdr3_aa: CASSLRTGALMGETQYF
clone_size: -; j_call: TRBJ1-1; v_call: TRBV6-5; d_call: -; cdr3_nt: TGTGCCAGCAGCCAAGGACAGAACACTGAAGCTTTCTTT; cdr3_aa: CASSQGQNTEAFF
clone_size: -; j_call: TRBJ1-1; v_call: TRBV7-2; d_call: -; cdr3_nt: TGTGCCAGCAGCTTACAGAATGGGCTATTAGCTTTCTTT; cdr3_aa: CASSLQNGLLAFF
clone_size: once; j_call: TRBJ2-7; v_call: TRBV5-6; d_call: -; cdr3_nt: TGTGCCAGCAGCTTGATCCTGCGAGGCGAGCAGTACTTC; cdr3_aa: CASSLILRGEQYF
clone_size: -; j_call: TRBJ1-1; v_call: TRBV29-1; d_call: -; cdr3_nt: TGCAGCGCCCTCCCAGGCAGGATGAACACTGAAGCTTTCTTT; cdr3_aa: CSALPGRMNTEAFF
clone_size: -; j_call: TRBJ1-2; v_call: TRBV10-3; d_call: -; cdr3_nt: TGTGCCATCAGTGACCCCGGAGAGGGTACTGGCTACACCTTC; cdr3_aa: CAISDPGEGTGYTF
clone_size: -; j_call: TRBJ2-3; v_call: TRBV7-2; d_call: -; cdr3_nt: TGTGCCAGCGGCACGGGGGCCCAGAGGACAGATACGCAGTATTTT; cdr3_aa: CASGTGAQRTDTQYF
clone_size: -; j_call: TRBJ1-5; v_call: TRBV19; d_call: -; cdr3_nt: TGTGCCAGTAGTATAGGCAATCAGCCCCAGCATTTT; cdr3_aa: CASSIGNQPQHF
clone_size: -; j_call: TRBJ2-3; v_call: TRBV24-1; d_call: TRBD2; cdr3_nt: TGTGCCACCAGTTCTCTTCCGGGACTAGCGGGGACTAGCACAGATACGCAGTATTTT; cdr3_aa: CATSSLPGLAGTSTDTQYF
clone_size: -; j_call: TRBJ2-7; v_call: TRBV4-3; d_call: -; cdr3_nt: TGCGCCAGCAGCCAAGCCCCTAGAGACGAGCAGTACTTC; cdr3_aa: CASSQAPRDEQYF
clone_size: -; j_call: TRBJ2-2; v_call: TRBV7-6; d_call: TRBD1; cdr3_nt: TGTGCCAGCAGCCCCCGGACAGGGCGGAACACCGGGGAGCTGTTTTTT; cdr3_aa: CASSPRTGRNTGELFF
clone_size: -; j_call: TRBJ2-7; v_call: TRBV12-5; d_call: -; cdr3_nt: TGTGCTAGTGGGCACCCCCAGGGGGAGCAGTACTTC; cdr3_aa: CASGHPQGEQYF
clone_size: -; j_call: TRBJ1-1; v_call: TRBV5-4; d_call: -; cdr3_nt: TGTGCCAGCAGCTTAGGGCCGGGGGGTGAAGCTTTCTTT; cdr3_aa: CASSLGPGGEAFF
clone_size: few; j_call: TRBJ2-1; v_call: TRBV5-5; d_call: -; cdr3_nt: TGTGCCAGCAGCTTGGTACCGGGACGGATTCTTTCGCATGAGCAGTTCTTC; cdr3_aa: CASSLVPGRILSHEQFF
clone_size: -; j_call: TRBJ1-5; v_call: TRBV7-2; d_call: -; cdr3_nt: TGTGCCAGCAGCTTAGGGCTGGGGGGCAGGCAGCCCCAGCATTTT; cdr3_aa: CASSLGLGGRQPQHF
clone_size: -; j_call: TRBJ1-4; v_call: TRBV30; d_call: TRBD1; cdr3_nt: TGTGCCTTCCGGGACAGGGGTACTGAAAAACTGTTTTTT; cdr3_aa: CAFRDRGTEKLFF
clone_size: once; j_call: TRBJ2-1; v_call: TRBV2; d_call: TRBD2; cdr3_nt: TGTGCCAGCAGTGGGGCTAGCGGGGAGCAGTTCTTC; cdr3_aa: CASSGASGEQFF
clone_size: -; j_call: TRBJ2-3; v_call: TRBV2; d_call: TRBD2; cdr3_nt: TGTGCCAGCAGCGCTAGCGGGAGTTATACAGATACGCAGTATTTT; cdr3_aa: CASSASGSYTDTQYF
clone_size: -; j_call: TRBJ2-3; v_call: TRBV28; d_call: TRBD2; cdr3_nt: TGTGCCAGCAGTTCACAGGGTGTAGGGACTAGCGGAATTGATACGCAGTATTTT; cdr3_aa: CASSSQGVGTSGIDTQYF
clone_size: -; j_call: TRBJ1-1; v_call: TRBV5-4; d_call: TRBD1; cdr3_nt: TGTGCCAGCAGCCCGGGACAGGGGTTCACTGAAGCTTTCTTT; cdr3_aa: CASSPGQGFTEAFF
clone_size: medium-sized; j_call: TRBJ2-7; v_call: TRBV7-4; d_call: -; cdr3_nt: TGTGCCAGCAGCCCCCATTGGCCTAAAGAAACCAGCTCCTACGAGCAGTACTTC; cdr3_aa: CASSPHWPKETSSYEQYF
clone_size: -; j_call: TRBJ2-1; v_call: TRBV27; d_call: TRBD2; cdr3_nt: TGTGCCAGCAGTTTACGGCGGGAGGGTAGTGAGCAGTTCTTC; cdr3_aa: CASSLRREGSEQFF
clone_size: -; j_call: TRBJ2-1; v_call: TRBV10-3; d_call: -; cdr3_nt: TGTGCCATCAGTGCTGGACAATCCTACAATGAGCAGTTCTTC; cdr3_aa: CAISAGQSYNEQFF
clone_size: -; j_call: TRBJ2-2; v_call: TRBV24-1; d_call: -; cdr3_nt: TGTGCCACCTCGATCGGGACGGAACTGTTTTTT; cdr3_aa: CATSIGTELFF
clone_size: -; j_call: TRBJ1-1; v_call: TRBV15; d_call: -; cdr3_nt: TGTGCCACCAGCAGTCGGTCGAACACTGAAGCTTTCTTT; cdr3_aa: CATSSRSNTEAFF